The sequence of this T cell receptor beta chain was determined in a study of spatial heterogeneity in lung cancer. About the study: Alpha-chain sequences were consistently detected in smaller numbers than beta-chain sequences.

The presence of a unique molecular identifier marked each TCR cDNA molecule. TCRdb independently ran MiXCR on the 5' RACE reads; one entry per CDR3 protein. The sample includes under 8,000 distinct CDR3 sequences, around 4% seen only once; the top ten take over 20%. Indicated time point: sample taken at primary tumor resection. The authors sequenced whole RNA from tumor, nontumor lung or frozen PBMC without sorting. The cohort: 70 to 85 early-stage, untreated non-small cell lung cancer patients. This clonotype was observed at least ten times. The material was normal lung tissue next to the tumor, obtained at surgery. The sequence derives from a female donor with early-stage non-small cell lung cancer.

The DNA for the CDR3 is TGTGCCAGCAGCCTAAGGGATTCACCCCTCCACTTT. Amino acids: CASSLRDSPLHF. The V call is TRBV13, the J call TRBJ1-6; D unresolved. The CDR3 covers 12 residues. The germline V gene has CDR1 PRHDT and CDR2 FYEKMQ (reference sequence). V was pared by 5 bases and J by 8 bases, with 7 bases between.